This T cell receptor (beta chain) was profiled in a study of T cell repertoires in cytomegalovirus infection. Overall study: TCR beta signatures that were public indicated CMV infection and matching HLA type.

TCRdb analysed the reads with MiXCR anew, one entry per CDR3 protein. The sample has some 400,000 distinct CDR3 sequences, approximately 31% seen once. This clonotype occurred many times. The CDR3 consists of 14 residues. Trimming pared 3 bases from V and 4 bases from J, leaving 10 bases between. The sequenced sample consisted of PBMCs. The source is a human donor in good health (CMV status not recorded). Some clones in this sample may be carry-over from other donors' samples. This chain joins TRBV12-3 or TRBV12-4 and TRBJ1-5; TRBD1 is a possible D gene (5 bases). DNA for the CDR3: TGTGCCAGCAGTTTGGGGGACCTTAATCAGCCCCAGCATTTT. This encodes CASSLGDLNQPQHF.